The rows below give T cell receptor beta chains drawn from one sample of a study of prognosis after radiotherapy for stage I lung cancer. MiXCR, applied by TCRdb to the multiplex PCR reads, yields one record per CDR3 protein. The sample holds about 31,000 distinct CDR3 sequences, roughly 40% seen once. Here the sequenced sample was PBMCs, taken before or after stereotactic body radiation therapy (not recorded which). These receptors came from a donor over 45 with non-small cell lung cancer. Each CDR3 is given with its conserved first and last residue. The D gene is left open where the match is weak. The size field is filled for only some rows; it gives once, few, many or a size class.

TRBD1 | TRBJ1-2 | . | TRBV20-1 | TGCAGTGCTCGAAACCTCGGGACAGGGGATAACTATGGCTACACCTTC | CSARNLGTGDNYGYTF
TRBD1 | TRBJ2-7 | many | TRBV11-2 | TGTGCCAGCAGCTTAGGGGGGACAGGGGCCTACGAGCAGTACTTC | CASSLGGTGAYEQYF
TRBD1 | TRBJ2-7 | many | TRBV28 | TGTGCCAGCAGTACCCCGGGACAGCGTGAGCAGTACTTC | CASSTPGQREQYF
. | TRBJ2-1 | . | TRBV28 | TGTGCCAGCAGAAACCGACAGTGGTACGGTGATCAGTTCTTC | CASRNRQWYGDQFF
. | TRBJ2-2 | . | TRBV24-1 | TGTGCCATCATTGATCCTACGGGACATTTCGCTAACACCGGGGAGCTGTTTTTT | CAIIDPTGHFANTGELFF
. | TRBJ2-7 | many | TRBV2 | TGTGCCAGCACCACGATGGGTGAGCAGTACTTC | CASTTMGEQYF
TRBD1 | TRBJ2-5 | many | TRBV11-2 | TGTGCCAGCAGCCCCACCCGGACAGGGGGCCTGGAGACCCAGTACTTC | CASSPTRTGGLETQYF
. | TRBJ2-7 | medium-sized | TRBV6-5 | TGTGCCAGCCGGCCAGGGATGACCTACGAGCAGTACTTC | CASRPGMTYEQYF
. | TRBJ2-2 | many | TRBV27 | TGTGCCAGCAGTTTAGGGTTCGTACAGACCGGGGAGCTGTTTTTT | CASSLGFVQTGELFF
. | TRBJ2-7 | . | TRBV7-9 | TGTGCCAGCAGCCCCATGGGAACCTACGAGCAGTACTTC | CASSPMGTYEQYF
. | TRBJ2-1 | . | TRBV28 | TGTGCCAGCAGTTTGTCATTGGAGGGGCTCAATGAGCAGTTCTTC | CASSLSLEGLNEQFF
. | TRBJ1-3 | many | TRBV20-1 | TGCAGTGCTAGGGGGATCGGAAACACCATATATTTT | CSARGIGNTIYF
. | TRBJ1-3 | . | TRBV6-1 | TGTGCCAGCAGACCTTACGGCCTCGGAAACACCATATATTTT | CASRPYGLGNTIYF
TRBD2 | TRBJ2-1 | many | TRBV2 | TGTGCCAGCAGGGGACTAGCGGACAATGAGCAGTTCTTC | CASRGLADNEQFF
TRBD2 | TRBJ2-3 | . | TRBV6-5 | TGTGCCAGCAGTTACGGAGGCGGGAGGGCCCCAGATACTCAGTATTTT | CASSYGGGRAPDTQYF
. | TRBJ1-1 | many | TRBV7-6 | TGTGCCAGCAGCTTAGCGGAGGATTCTGAAGCTTTCTTT | CASSLAEDSEAFF
TRBD2 | TRBJ2-3 | many | TRBV6-1 | TGTGCCAGCAGCCCCCGAGGGACTACTAGCACAGATACGCAGTATTTT | CASSPRGTTSTDTQYF
. | TRBJ1-1 | many | TRBV12-3/TRBV12-4 | TGTGCCAGCAGTTTAGGGCCAGGGTCGAACACTGAAGCTTTCTTT | CASSLGPGSNTEAFF
. | TRBJ2-1 | medium-sized | TRBV6-5 | TGTGCCAGCAGTTACTCACGGGAAGGCAATGAGCAGTTCTTC | CASSYSREGNEQFF
. | TRBJ1-1 | many | TRBV29-1 | TGCAGCGTTGACCATGGAGACATGAACACTGAAGCTTTCTTT | CSVDHGDMNTEAFF
. | TRBJ2-5 | many | TRBV3-1 | TGTGCCAGCAGCCAAGCTGGAACGTTGGCGGAGACCCAGTACTTC | CASSQAGTLAETQYF
TRBD1 | TRBJ2-2 | . | TRBV2 | TGTGCCAGCAAAGGGACAGCGAACACCGGGGAGCTGTTTTTT | CASKGTANTGELFF
. | TRBJ1-2 | many | TRBV6-4 | TGTGCCAGCAGTGACTCGGGGGGCCTTGGACTCTATGGCTACACCTTC | CASSDSGGLGLYGYTF
TRBD1 | TRBJ1-1 | many | TRBV6-1 | TGTGCCAGCACCCAGACCGGGACAGCAAACACTGAAGCTTTCTTT | CASTQTGTANTEAFF
. | TRBJ1-4 | many | TRBV4-1 | TGCGCCAGCAGCCAAGACGGCAGAGGGGATAATGAAAAACTGTTTTTT | CASSQDGRGDNEKLFF
TRBD1 | TRBJ2-7 | many | TRBV10-3 | TGTGCCATCAGTGACCCGGGACAGGTTGCCTACGAGCAGTACTTC | CAISDPGQVAYEQYF
TRBD1 | TRBJ2-5 | . | TRBV7-8 | TGTGCCAGCAGCTCGGACAGGGGCCTTCCTGGGGCCCAGTACTTC | CASSSDRGLPGAQYF
. | TRBJ1-5 | many | TRBV10-2 | TGCGCCAGCACCCCCCCTCCCCAGCATTTT | CASTPPPQHF
TRBD1 | TRBJ1-1 | . | TRBV20-1 | TGCAGTGCCCCAAGTCAGGGACAGACGAACACTGAAGCTTTCTTT | CSAPSQGQTNTEAFF
. | TRBJ2-3 | many | TRBV20-1 | TGCAGTGCCAGAGGACAGACCACAGATACGCAGTATTTT | CSARGQTTDTQYF
. | TRBJ2-2 | . | TRBV6-2/TRBV6-3 | TGTGCCAGCAATTCTTTCCGGGGCACCGGGGAGCTGTTTTTT | CASNSFRGTGELFF
. | TRBJ2-3 | . | TRBV5-1 | TGCGCCAGCAGCTTGAGAGTGAGGACGGATAGTAGCACAGATACGCAGTATTTT | CASSLRVRTDSSTDTQYF
. | TRBJ2-3 | many | TRBV27 | TGTGCCAGCAAATCATACGGAGGCACAGATACGCAGTATTTT | CASKSYGGTDTQYF
. | TRBJ1-1 | many | TRBV3-1 | TGTGCCAGCAGAAACAGGGAGGACACTGAAGCTTTCTTT | CASRNREDTEAFF
. | TRBJ2-5 | many | TRBV28 | TGTGCCAGCAGTTTACCGGGAGAAGAGACCCAGTACTTC | CASSLPGEETQYF
. | TRBJ1-6 | many | TRBV7-9 | TGTGCCAGCAGCCCCGGGACGGGTAATAATTCACCCCTCCACTTT | CASSPGTGNNSPLHF
TRBD2 | TRBJ2-1 | medium-sized | TRBV6-2/TRBV6-3 | TGTGCCAGCAGTTACTCGGCGGGGGGCCCGTCGGAGCAGTTCTTC | CASSYSAGGPSEQFF
TRBD1 | TRBJ2-1 | few | TRBV7-3 | TGTGCCAGCAGCCCGGGACAGGGTTTTCTCGATGAGCAGTTCTTC | CASSPGQGFLDEQFF
TRBD1 | TRBJ2-7 | few | TRBV6-1 | TGTGCCAACAGGGACAGGGTACTATGGGAGCAGTACTTC | CANRDRVLWEQYF
. | TRBJ1-2 | many | TRBV4-1 | TGCGCCAGCGGCCGGGACACGGTTTATGGCTACACCTTC | CASGRDTVYGYTF
. | TRBJ2-7 | . | TRBV7-9 | TGTGCCAGCAGCCGAACCGGGACACGGGTCTTACTCTCCTACGGGCAGTACTTC | CASSRTGTRVLLSYGQYF
. | TRBJ2-5 | many | TRBV5-5 | TGTGCCAGCAGCTTCTGGGGGCAAGAGACCCAGTACTTC | CASSFWGQETQYF
. | TRBJ2-2 | many | TRBV5-6 | TGTGCCAGCAGCGGCCCGGGACTTCCGAACACCGGGGAGCTGTTTTTT | CASSGPGLPNTGELFF
. | TRBJ2-3 | . | TRBV6-9 | TGTGCCAGTAGTTACTCTGGGAGTTACATAGATACGCAGTATTTT | CASSYSGSYIDTQYF
TRBD2 | TRBJ2-7 | many | TRBV5-1 | TGCGCCAGCAGCTTGCGTGGGGTCGGAGACCTAGCGGCACCTTACGAGCAGTACTTC | CASSLRGVGDLAAPYEQYF